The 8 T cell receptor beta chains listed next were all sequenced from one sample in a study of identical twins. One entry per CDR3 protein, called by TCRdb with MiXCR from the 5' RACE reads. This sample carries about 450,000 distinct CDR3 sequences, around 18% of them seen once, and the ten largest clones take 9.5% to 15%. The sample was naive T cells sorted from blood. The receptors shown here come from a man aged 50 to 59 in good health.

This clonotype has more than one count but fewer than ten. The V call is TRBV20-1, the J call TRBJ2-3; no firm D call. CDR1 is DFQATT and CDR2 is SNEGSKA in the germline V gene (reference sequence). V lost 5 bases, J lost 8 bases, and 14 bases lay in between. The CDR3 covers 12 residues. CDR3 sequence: CSAGLPESTQYF. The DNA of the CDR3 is TGCAGTGCTGGGTTACCCGAATCTACGCAGTATTTT.

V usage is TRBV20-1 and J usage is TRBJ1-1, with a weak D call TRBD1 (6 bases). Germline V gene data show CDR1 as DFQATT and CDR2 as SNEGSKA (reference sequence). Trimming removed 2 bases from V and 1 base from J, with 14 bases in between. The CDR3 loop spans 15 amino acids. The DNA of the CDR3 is TGCAGTGCTAGAACCCCGGGACACAGGAACACTGAAGCTTTCTTT. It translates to CSARTPGHRNTEAFF.

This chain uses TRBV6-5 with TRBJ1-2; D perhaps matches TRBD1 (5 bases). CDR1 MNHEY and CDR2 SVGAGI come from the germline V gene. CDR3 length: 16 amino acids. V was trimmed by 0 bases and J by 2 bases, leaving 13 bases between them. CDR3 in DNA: TGTGCCAGCAGTTACTCGCGAAGGAGACAGAACTATGGCTACACCTTC. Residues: CASSYSRRRQNYGYTF.

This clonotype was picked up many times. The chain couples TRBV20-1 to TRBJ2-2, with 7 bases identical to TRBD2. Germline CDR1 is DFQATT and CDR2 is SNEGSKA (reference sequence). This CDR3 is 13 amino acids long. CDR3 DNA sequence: TGCAGAGCCGGGACTACGAACACCGGGGAGCTGTTTTTT. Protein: CRAGTTNTGELFF.

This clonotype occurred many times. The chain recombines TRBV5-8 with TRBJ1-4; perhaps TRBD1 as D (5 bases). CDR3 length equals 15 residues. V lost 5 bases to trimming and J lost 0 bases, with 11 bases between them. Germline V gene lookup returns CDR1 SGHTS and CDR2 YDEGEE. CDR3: CASRFRDSTNEKLFF. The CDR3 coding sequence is TGTGCCAGCAGGTTCAGGGATTCAACTAATGAAAAACTGTTTTTT. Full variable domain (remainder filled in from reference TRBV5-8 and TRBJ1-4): EAGVTQSPTHLIKTRGQQATLRCSPISGHTSVYWYQQALGLGLQFLLWYDEGEERNRGNFPPRFSGRQFPNYSSELNVNALELEDSALYLCASRFRDSTNEKLFFGSGTQLSVL.

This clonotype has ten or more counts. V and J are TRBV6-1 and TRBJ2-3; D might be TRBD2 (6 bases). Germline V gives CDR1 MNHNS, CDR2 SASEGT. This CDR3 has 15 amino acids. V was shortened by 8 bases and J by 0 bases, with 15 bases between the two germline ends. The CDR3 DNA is TGTGCCAGCGATTTTGCGGGGTCTAGCACAGATACGCAGTATTTT. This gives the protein CASDFAGSSTDTQYF.

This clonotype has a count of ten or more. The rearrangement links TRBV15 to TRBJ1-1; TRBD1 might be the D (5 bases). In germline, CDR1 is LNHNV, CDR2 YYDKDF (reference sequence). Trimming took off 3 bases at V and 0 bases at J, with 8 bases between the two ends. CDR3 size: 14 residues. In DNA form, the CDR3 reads TGTGCCACCAGCAGCGGGGGGATGAACACTGAAGCTTTCTTT. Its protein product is CATSSGGMNTEAFF.

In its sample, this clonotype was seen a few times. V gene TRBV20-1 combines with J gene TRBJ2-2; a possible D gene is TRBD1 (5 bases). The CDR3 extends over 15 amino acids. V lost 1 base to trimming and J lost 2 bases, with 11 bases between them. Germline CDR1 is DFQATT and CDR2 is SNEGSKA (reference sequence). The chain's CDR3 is CSARVGDLNTGELFF. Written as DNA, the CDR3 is TGCAGTGCTAGAGTAGGGGATTTAAACACCGGGGAGCTGTTTTTT.